Below are 6 T cell receptor beta chains sequenced from a single sample in a study of Ad26.COV2.S vaccination and SARS-CoV-2 variants. Sequenced by immunoSEQ multiplex PCR; TCRdb stores in-frame clones only, minus some. The sample shows 320,000 or so clones, roughly 90% of them seen only once. Treatment specified: about 20 received Ad26.COV2.S at low or high dose, single or two shots; 5 received placebo; per-sample allocation not given. It was on day 63 after the first vaccine or placebo injection that samples were taken. Sequences were derived from peripheral blood, sampled in a trial of Ad26.COV2.S vaccine versus placebo. The source is a person aged 18-65 years who received the Ad26.COV2.S COVID-19 vaccine or a placebo.

This clone was seen only once. This chain uses TRBV9 with TRBJ1-2; 10 bases map to TRBD1. The CDR3 totals 15 residues. After removal of 4 bases from V and 4 bases from J, the junction contained 7 bases not matched to a gene. Germline CDR1 and CDR2: SGDLS and YYNGEE. CDR3 coding DNA: TGTGCCAGCAGCTCCGGGGACAGGGGCATCTATGGCTACACCTTC. Amino acids: CASSSGDRGIYGYTF.

This clone appeared a single time. The gene calls are TRBV4-1 and TRBJ2-5; TRBD1 might be the D (5 bases). The CDR3 runs 16 residues. Germline V gene sequence: CDR1 MGHRA, CDR2 YSYEKL. Trimming left V 0 bases short and J 4 bases short, with 15 bases between. The DNA for the CDR3 is TGCGCCAGCAGCCAAGATCTTCGAAAGCAGGGAGAGACCCAGTACTTC. Its protein is CASSQDLRKQGETQYF.

The V call is TRBV18, the J call TRBJ1-2; D is perhaps TRBD1 (5 bases). V dropped 3 bases and J dropped 4 bases, with 12 bases sitting between them. The germline V gene encodes CDR1 KGHSH and CDR2 LQKENI. The CDR3 is 14 amino acids. CDR3 coding DNA: TGTGCCAGCTCACCTGCCTCAAGGGGCTATGGCTACACCTTC. Protein product: CASSPASRGYGYTF.

J is TRBJ1-2 and V is TRBV6-4; D is uncertain. The CDR3 loop spans 16 amino acids. Trimming took 3 bases from V and 7 from J, leaving 21 bases between them. CDR1 and CDR2 (germline): MRHNA, SNTAGT. The DNA for the CDR3 is TGTGCCAGCAGTGATTCCTACACTTCACCGAGGGCTGGCTACACCTTC. This sequence encodes CASSDSYTSPRAGYTF.

V usage is TRBV27 and J usage is TRBJ1-5, with D tentatively TRBD1 (5 bases). Germline V lookup: CDR1 MNHEY, CDR2 SMNVEV (reference sequence). The CDR3 has 13 amino acids. Trimming shortened V by 8 bases and J by 2 bases, and 10 bases separated the two germline ends. The CDR3 protein is CASATGGNQPQHF. CDR3 sequence (DNA): TGTGCCAGCGCGACGGGGGGCAATCAGCCCCAGCATTTT.

The chain combines TRBV9 with TRBJ2-3; 10 positions agree with TRBD2. This CDR3 region has 15 residues. Looked up from germline, CDR1 is SGDLS and CDR2 is YYNGEE. V shed 0 bases, J shed 3 bases, and the junction held 1 base outside the gene matches. CDR3 loop: CASSVGTSGTDTQYF. As DNA, the CDR3 is TGTGCCAGCAGCGTAGGGACTAGCGGAACAGATACGCAGTATTTT.